This T cell receptor (beta chain) was retrieved from a study of shared clonotypes between healthy human individuals. The assay was immunoSEQ multiplex PCR, and TCRdb's table has in-frame clones only and misses some. The sample contains some 2,000,000 clones, under 97% of which appear only once. Worth noting for this clone: What it recognizes is unknown.

There are 18 residues in the CDR3. Germline V gene lookup returns CDR1 SGHVS and CDR2 FQNEAQ. Trimming removed 3 bases from V and 0 bases from J; junction bases left unmatched: 12. General study findings and limits: Clonotypes shared by all four donors outscored non-shared clonotypes in generation probability.

Sequenced input: naive CD4+ T cells sorted from blood. Subset in this sample: CD45RA+ positively selected. The chain links TRBV7-8 to TRBJ2-3, with 7 bases that match TRBD2. The source of this sequence is a man aged 18 to 30 in good health. Here the CDR3 DNA reads TGTGCCAGCAGCTTCAGCCAGCGGGGCCTTGTTAGCACAGATACGCAGTATTTT. Protein product: CASSFSQRGLVSTDTQYF.